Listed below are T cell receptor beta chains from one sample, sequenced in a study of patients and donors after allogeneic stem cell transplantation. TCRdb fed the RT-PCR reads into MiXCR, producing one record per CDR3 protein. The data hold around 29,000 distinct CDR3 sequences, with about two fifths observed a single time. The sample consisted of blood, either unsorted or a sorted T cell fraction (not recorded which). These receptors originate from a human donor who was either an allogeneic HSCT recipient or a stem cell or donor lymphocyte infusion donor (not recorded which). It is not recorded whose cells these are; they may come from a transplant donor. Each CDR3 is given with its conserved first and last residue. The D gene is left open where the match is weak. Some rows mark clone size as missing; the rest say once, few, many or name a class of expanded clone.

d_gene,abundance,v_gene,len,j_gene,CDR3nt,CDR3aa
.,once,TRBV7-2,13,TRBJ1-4,TGTGCCAGCAGCTCGGAGCCTAATGAAAAACTGTTTTTT,CASSSEPNEKLFF
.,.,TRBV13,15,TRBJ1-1,TGTGCCAGCAGCTTACGGCCGGGACACTTCACTGAAGCTTTCTTT,CASSLRPGHFTEAFF
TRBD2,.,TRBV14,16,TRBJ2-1,TGTGCCAGCAGCTCCTCCGGGACTAGCGGCCACAATGAGCAGTTCTTC,CASSSSGTSGHNEQFF
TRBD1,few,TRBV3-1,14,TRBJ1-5,TGTGCCAGCAGCCTAGGACAGGGATATCAGCCCCAGCATTTT,CASSLGQGYQPQHF
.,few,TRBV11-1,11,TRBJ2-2,TGTGCCAGCAGCTCGGAAGGGGAGCTGTTTTTT,CASSSEGELFF
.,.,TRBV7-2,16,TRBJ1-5,TGTGCCAGCAGCTTAGTGGGGTATAACAGCAATCAGCCCCAGCATTTT,CASSLVGYNSNQPQHF
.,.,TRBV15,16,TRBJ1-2,TGTGCCACCAGCGAGGTCGGGGGAAGGGCTAACTATGGCTACACCTTC,CATSEVGGRANYGYTF
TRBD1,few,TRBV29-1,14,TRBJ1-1,TGCAGCGTTACATGGGACAGCCCCCGCACTGAAGCTTTCTTT,CSVTWDSPRTEAFF
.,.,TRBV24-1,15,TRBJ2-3,TGTGCCACCAGTGAGCCCGGAGGGGCCACAGATACGCAGTATTTT,CATSEPGGATDTQYF
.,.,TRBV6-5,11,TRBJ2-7,TGTGCCAGCAGTTCTGTCTACGAGCAGTACTTC,CASSSVYEQYF
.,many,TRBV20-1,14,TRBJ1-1,TGCAGTGCTAGTGTTGATAGCCCAACCACTGAAGCTTTCTTT,CSASVDSPTTEAFF
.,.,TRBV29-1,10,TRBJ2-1,TGCAGCGTTGCCGTGAATGAGCAGTTCTTC,CSVAVNEQFF
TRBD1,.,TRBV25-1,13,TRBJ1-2,TGTGCCAGCAACAGGGGAGAGGCGTATGGCTACACCTTC,CASNRGEAYGYTF
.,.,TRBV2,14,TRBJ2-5,TGTGCCAGCATATCCTTAAGGCTCCAAGAGACCCAGTACTTC,CASISLRLQETQYF
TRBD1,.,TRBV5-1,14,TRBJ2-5,TGCGCCAGCAGCGGATCGGGACAGGGGGAGACCCAGTACTTC,CASSGSGQGETQYF
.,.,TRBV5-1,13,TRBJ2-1,TGCGCCAGCAGCATGCCCGGGGACAATGAGCAGTTCTTC,CASSMPGDNEQFF
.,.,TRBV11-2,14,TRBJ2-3,TGTGCCAGCAGCTTATTGGCGAACACAGATACGCAGTATTTT,CASSLLANTDTQYF
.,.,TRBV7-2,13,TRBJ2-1,TGTGCCAGCAGCATAACTACATGGGATGAGCAGTTCTTC,CASSITTWDEQFF
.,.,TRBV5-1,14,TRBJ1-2,TGCGCCAGCCGGCCCCCGACAGCTAACTATGGCTACACCTTC,CASRPPTANYGYTF
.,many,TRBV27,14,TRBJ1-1,TGTGCCAGCAGTTTACTAGGTCTCGACACTGAAGCTTTCTTT,CASSLLGLDTEAFF
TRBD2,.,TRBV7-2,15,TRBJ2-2,TGTGCCAGCAGCTTACGCGGGAGGGCCGCCGGGGAGCTGTTTTTT,CASSLRGRAAGELFF
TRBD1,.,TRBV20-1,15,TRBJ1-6,TGCAGTGCTAGAGTCCCAGGGGGCGAGAATTCACCCCTCCACTTT,CSARVPGGENSPLHF
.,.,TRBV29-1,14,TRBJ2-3,TGCAGCGTGGCTTGGCAGGGGAACACAGATACGCAGTATTTT,CSVAWQGNTDTQYF
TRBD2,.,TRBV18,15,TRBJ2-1,TGTGCCAGCTCACCGGGACTAGCGGAGGCAGGTGAGCAGTTCTTC,CASSPGLAEAGEQFF
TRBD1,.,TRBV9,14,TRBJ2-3,TGTGCCAGCAGCGCCAGGGGGCCGAAGGATACGCAGTATTTT,CASSARGPKDTQYF
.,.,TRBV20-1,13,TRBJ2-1,TGCAGTGCTAGAGTCACCCTAGGTGATGAGCAGTTCTTC,CSARVTLGDEQFF
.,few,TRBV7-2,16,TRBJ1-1,TGTGCCAGCAGCTTAGCGCGAATATACTTGAACACTGAAGCTTTCTTT,CASSLARIYLNTEAFF
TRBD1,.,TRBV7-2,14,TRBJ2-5,TGTGCCAGCAGCATATGGGACAGCCAAGAGACCCAGTACTTC,CASSIWDSQETQYF
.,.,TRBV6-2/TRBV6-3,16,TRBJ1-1,TGTGCCAGCAGTTACTCGAGGAAAGGGCTTAACACTGAAGCTTTCTTT,CASSYSRKGLNTEAFF
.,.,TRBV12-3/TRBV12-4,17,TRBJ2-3,TGTGCCAGCAGTTCCCCTGGGGGGGGGCTACCAAGGGATACGCAGTATTTT,CASSSPGGGLPRDTQYF
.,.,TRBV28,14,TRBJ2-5,TGTGCCAGCAGTTTAAATGGGGCTTCAGAGACCCAGTACTTC,CASSLNGASETQYF
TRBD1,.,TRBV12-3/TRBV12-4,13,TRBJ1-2,TGTGCCAGCAGTAAGGGACAGGACTATGGCTACACCTTC,CASSKGQDYGYTF